This T cell receptor (beta chain) originates from a study of T cell changes during pregnancy in multiple sclerosis. Trimming at V came to 4 bases and at J to 2 bases, leaving 2 bases not matched to a gene. This CDR3 is built from 13 residues. The germline V gene encodes CDR1 LGHNT and CDR2 FRNRAP. Profiling relied on immunoSEQ multiplex PCR, and the TCRdb table lists in-frame clones only, not all of them. This table holds roughly 60,000 clones, over 80% found once. The receptor was derived from a female donor with multiple sclerosis, enrolled in a pregnancy study. The chain combines TRBV12-5 with TRBJ2-7; 7 bases align to TRBD2. The source material was CD4+ T cells from peripheral blood mononuclear cells, sampled in the first trimester of pregnancy. CDR3 DNA sequence: TGTGCTAGTGGTTCCAGCGGGACCTACGAGCAGTACTTC. This gives the protein CASGSSGTYEQYF.